This entry lists 23 T cell receptor beta chains sequenced from one sample in a study of cytomegalovirus exposure and HLA in healthy donors. The PCR made use of 60 Vbeta and 13 Jbeta primers. The repertoire was sequenced with immunoSEQ multiplex PCR; TCRdb's copy has only in-frame clones and lacks some. Found here are about 170,000 clones, around 81% of them singletons; the top ten hold approximately 2.2%. The sample taken for sequencing was PBMCs. Receptors originate from a woman aged 25-40 years in good health and CMV-seropositive.

The gene calls are TRBV5-4 and TRBJ1-1, with D perhaps matching TRBD1 (6 bases). This CDR3 spans 14 amino acids. Trimming removed 3 bases at V and 1 base at J, with 10 bases between. CDR1 is SGHNT and CDR2 is YYREEE in the germline V gene (reference sequence). Here the CDR3 reads CASSWLGQNTEAFF. The CDR3 DNA reads TGTGCCAGCAGCTGGCTGGGACAGAACACTGAAGCTTTCTTT.

This sequence joins TRBV6-5 and TRBJ1-2; TRBD1 matches 8 bases. This CDR3 spans 14 amino acids. V was pared by 5 bases and J by 7 bases, with 9 bases of the junction left unmatched. The germline CDR1 and CDR2 sequences are MNHEY and SVGAGI. The DNA of the CDR3 is TGTGCCAGCAGTCGAGTCCAGGGGGCCGTTGGCTACACCTTC. It is translated as CASSRVQGAVGYTF.

The rearrangement uses TRBV27 and TRBJ2-1, with 13 bases lining up with TRBD2. CDR3 length equals 15 residues. V shed 8 bases, J shed 7 bases, and the junction held 8 bases outside the gene matches. In germline, CDR1 is MNHEY, CDR2 SMNVEV (reference sequence). The DNA of the CDR3 is TGTGCCAGCGCCCCCGGGACTAGCGGGAAAAATGAGCAGTTCTTC. This gives the protein CASAPGTSGKNEQFF.

The chain combines TRBV28 with TRBJ2-7; tentatively, D is TRBD1 (5 bases). V was shortened by 1 base and J by 2 bases, with 9 bases between the two germline ends. Per germline, CDR1 MDHEN and CDR2 SYDVKM. The length of the CDR3 is 14 residues. The CDR3 DNA follows: TGTGCCAGCAGTTTATCGCAGGGAACCTACGAGCAGTACTTC. Protein sequence: CASSLSQGTYEQYF.

The V gene is TRBV6-1, the J gene TRBJ2-6, with 7 bases matching TRBD1. The V gene end was trimmed by 4 bases and the J gene end by 2 bases; junction bases not matched to a gene: 8. The CDR3 length is 17 residues. Germline V lookup: CDR1 MNHNS, CDR2 SASEGT. The CDR3: CASSVYQGQPGANVLTF. The CDR3 nucleotides are TGTGCCAGCAGTGTGTACCAGGGACAGCCTGGGGCCAACGTCCTGACTTTC.

In its sample, this clone was seen a few times. The J gene is TRBJ2-1, the V gene TRBV30; 11 bases line up with TRBD2. The germline CDR1 and CDR2 sequences are GTSNPN and SVGIG (reference sequence). The CDR3 covers 14 residues. Losses at the gene ends were 5 bases for V and 12 bases for J; bases not matched to a gene: 12. CDR3: CAWGKLSGGAAQFF. Here the CDR3 DNA reads TGTGCCTGGGGGAAACTTAGCGGGGGGGCAGCGCAGTTCTTC.

The V call is TRBV6-6, the J call TRBJ2-2; a weak D match, TRBD1 (5 bases). From germline, CDR1 is MNHNY and CDR2 SVGAGI (reference sequence). Trimming shortened V by 5 bases and J by 6 bases, and 10 bases separated the two germline ends. The CDR3 covers 13 residues. In DNA, the CDR3 is TGTGCCAGCAGTAATGACAGCCCCGGGGAGCTGTTTTTT. The encoded protein is CASSNDSPGELFF.

J is TRBJ1-6 and V is TRBV6-1; the D is unclear. V shed 4 bases and J shed 7 bases, with 5 bases lying between them. The CDR3 is 12 amino acids. Germline-derived CDR1 and CDR2 are MNHNS and SASEGT. The CDR3 protein is CASSGGNSPLHF. CDR3 DNA: TGTGCCAGCAGTGGAGGAAATTCACCCCTCCACTTT.

This clone was observed many times. V usage is TRBV4-1 and J usage is TRBJ2-2; no clear D gene. Trimming took off 0 bases at V and 0 bases at J, with 5 bases between the two ends. CDR3 length: 15 residues. CDR1 and CDR2 from the germline V gene are MGHRA and YSYEKL. The CDR3: CASSQELANTGELFF. The DNA of the CDR3 is TGCGCCAGCAGCCAAGAACTCGCGAACACCGGGGAGCTGTTTTTT.

This chain uses TRBV12-5 with TRBJ1-1, with 7 positions matching TRBD1. CDR1 is LGHNT and CDR2 is FRNRAP in the germline V gene. Losses at the gene ends were 6 bases for V and 3 bases for J; bases not matched to a gene: 4. The CDR3 contains 13 residues. The CDR3 reads CASGLDRDTEAFF. The CDR3 coding sequence is TGTGCTAGTGGCCTAGACAGGGACACTGAAGCTTTCTTT.

A remark on this clone: The sample has other DNA sequences that encode this CDR3 too. This chain links TRBV5-1 with TRBJ2-5; the D is unclear. V lost 0 bases and J lost 4, with 7 bases in between. Germline V gene data show CDR1 as SGHRS and CDR2 as YFSETQ. The CDR3 sequence is 13 residues long. The CDR3 here is CASSLGRAETQYF. CDR3 in DNA: TGCGCCAGCAGCTTGGGGAGAGCAGAGACCCAGTACTTC.

V usage is TRBV7-2 and J usage is TRBJ1-3; D remains unclear. CDR3 length: 15 amino acids. Germline V gene data show CDR1 as SGHTA and CDR2 as FQGNSA. V shed 2 bases and J shed 0 bases, with 8 bases lying between them. The CDR3 nucleotides read TGTGCCAGCAGCTTACAGTTAAGCTCTGGAAACACCATATATTTT. Translation gives CASSLQLSSGNTIYF.

This chain joins TRBV7-9 and TRBJ2-5, with 10 bases fitting TRBD2. Trimming took 5 bases from V and 4 from J; bases not matched to a gene: 10. Germline-derived CDR1 and CDR2 are SEHNR and FQNEAQ (reference sequence). The CDR3 covers 16 residues. The CDR3 DNA reads as TGTGCCAGCAGCCCTTGGAGCGGGGGGGCTCGAGAGACCCAGTACTTC. This gives the protein CASSPWSGGARETQYF.

Here the CDR3 DNA reads TGCGCCAGCAGCTTCGGGACAGGAGGGGTTTTCACTGAAGCTTTCTTT. Protein sequence: CASSFGTGGVFTEAFF. V gene TRBV5-1 combines with J gene TRBJ1-1, with 8 bases fitting TRBD1. Trimming at V came to 2 bases and at J to 4 bases, leaving 10 bases not matched to a gene. Germline V lookup: CDR1 SGHRS, CDR2 YFSETQ. The CDR3 covers 16 residues.

This clone has only a few counts. The V gene is TRBV4-3, the J gene TRBJ2-1; tentative D call: TRBD2 (5 bases). The ends were cut back, 0 bases at V and 0 bases at J, with 12 bases in the middle. This CDR3 has 17 residues. Germline CDR1 is LGHNA and CDR2 is YSLEER. The CDR3 DNA follows: TGCGCCAGCAGCCAAGAAGTCCTCAGCGGCTCCTACAATGAGCAGTTCTTC. Its translation is CASSQEVLSGSYNEQFF.

The chain recombines TRBV5-1 with TRBJ1-1; unclear D gene. Trimming took 0 bases from V and 2 from J, leaving 14 bases between them. CDR3 length equals 16 residues. Looked up from germline, CDR1 is SGHRS and CDR2 is YFSETQ. CDR3 in amino acids: CASSLASPGINTEAFF. The DNA for the CDR3 is TGCGCCAGCAGCTTGGCTTCTCCGGGGATCAACACTGAAGCTTTCTTT.

This chain links TRBV7-2 with TRBJ1-5, with 9 nucleotides matching TRBD1. The CDR3 has 14 amino acids. Per germline, CDR1 SGHTA and CDR2 FQGNSA. V gave up 6 bases and J gave up 6 bases; unmatched junction bases: 6. CDR3 bases: TGTGCCAGCAGTTTAACAGGGGGCGGTCAGCCCCAGCATTTT. Its protein product is CASSLTGGGQPQHF.

The CDR3 nucleotides are TGTGCCAGTAAATGGGGGACAGCGATCATGAACACTGAAGCTTTCTTT. It codes for CASKWGTAIMNTEAFF. V is TRBV19 and J is TRBJ1-1; TRBD1 matches at 7 bases. Germline loops: CDR1 LNHDA, CDR2 SQIVND (reference sequence). This CDR3 has 16 residues. J gave up 0 bases and V 7 bases, and 11 bases lay outside the gene matches.

V is TRBV28 and J is TRBJ2-7; TRBD1 matches at 8 bases. Trimming took 7 bases from V and 7 from J; bases not matched to a gene: 12. The CDR3 loop spans 14 amino acids. Germline V lookup: CDR1 MDHEN, CDR2 SYDVKM. CDR3 residues: CASNQGAYLGEQYF. The DNA of the CDR3 is TGTGCCAGCAATCAGGGGGCTTATTTGGGGGAGCAGTACTTC.

This rearrangement joins TRBV27 to TRBJ1-6; D unclear. V was pared by 6 bases and J by 10 bases, with 19 bases between. CDR1 and CDR2 (germline): MNHEY, SMNVEV (reference sequence). The CDR3 has 15 residues. The CDR3 nucleotides are TGTGCCAGCAGCCCTCGGTGGGCCCCGGAATCACCCCTCCACTTT. It codes for CASSPRWAPESPLHF.

The genes are TRBV7-6 and TRBJ1-3, with D perhaps matching TRBD1 (6 bases). CDR3 length: 16 residues. The germline CDR1 and CDR2 sequences are SGHVS and FNYEAQ. Trimming took 0 bases from V and 2 from J, leaving 11 bases between them. The CDR3 nucleotides are TGTGCCAGCAGCTTAGCGCCGGCAGGGGCTGGAAACACCATATATTTT. This codes for CASSLAPAGAGNTIYF.

The V call is TRBV2, the J call TRBJ1-5; TRBD1 matches at 7 bases. This CDR3 spans 15 amino acids. Trimming removed 4 bases from V and 6 bases from J; junction bases left unmatched: 9. In germline, CDR1 is SNHLY, CDR2 FYNNEI. This CDR3 is CASSGRGGAGQPQHF. The CDR3 region has the DNA TGTGCCAGCAGTGGAAGAGGGGGCGCGGGTCAGCCCCAGCATTTT.

The rearrangement links TRBV14 to TRBJ2-6, with TRBD1 as a possible D gene (5 bases). Per the germline V gene, CDR1 is SGHDN and CDR2 is FVKESK. V was cut by 2 bases and J by 3 bases, with 14 bases left in between. CDR3 length: 17 residues. CDR3 loop: CASSQIPPGLGANVLTF. Here the CDR3 DNA reads TGTGCCAGCAGCCAAATCCCCCCAGGGCTTGGGGCCAACGTCCTGACTTTC. The full variable domain, with the rest looked up from reference TRBV14 and TRBJ2-6, is EAGVTQFPSHSVIEKGQTVTLRCDPISGHDNLYWYRRVMGKEIKFLLHFVKESKQDESGMPNNRFLAERTGGTYSTLKVQPAELEDSGVYFCASSQIPPGLGANVLTFGAGSRLTVL.